The entry below describes one T cell receptor (beta chain). Its target is not known. Researchers ran the PCR with 60 Vbeta and 13 Jbeta primers. In the study's own analysis: Approximately 11 million of tens of millions of unique TCR beta chains were shared, per a later count. Sequenced by immunoSEQ multiplex PCR; TCRdb stores in-frame clones only, minus some. For V, J and clone size, that table is used; D and trimming come from the DNA. Among around 90,000 clones, less than 70% were seen once, and the ten largest hold 2% to 2.5%. The data were taken from a study of cytomegalovirus exposure and HLA in healthy donors. Study information: When fewer than 500 donors were genotyped, more than 70% of them were found to fall in the Caucasian-associated ancestry cluster. Notes on the study in general: Versus the approximately 670-donor mean, an Asian-associated ancestry cluster reportedly showed fewer N-insertions in a later analysis.

The J segment lost 4 bases and the V segment lost 4 bases, leaving 7 bases of the junction unmatched. The CDR3 length is 17 residues. Per germline, CDR1 SGHTA and CDR2 FQGNSA. This chain uses TRBV7-2 with TRBJ2-1; 13 bases align to TRBD2. The sample consisted of PBMCs. The sequence came from a human donor in good health. CDR3 protein: CASSSTSGGAKYNEQFF. The CDR3 bases are TGTGCCAGCAGCTCCACTAGCGGGGGGGCAAAATACAATGAGCAGTTCTTC.